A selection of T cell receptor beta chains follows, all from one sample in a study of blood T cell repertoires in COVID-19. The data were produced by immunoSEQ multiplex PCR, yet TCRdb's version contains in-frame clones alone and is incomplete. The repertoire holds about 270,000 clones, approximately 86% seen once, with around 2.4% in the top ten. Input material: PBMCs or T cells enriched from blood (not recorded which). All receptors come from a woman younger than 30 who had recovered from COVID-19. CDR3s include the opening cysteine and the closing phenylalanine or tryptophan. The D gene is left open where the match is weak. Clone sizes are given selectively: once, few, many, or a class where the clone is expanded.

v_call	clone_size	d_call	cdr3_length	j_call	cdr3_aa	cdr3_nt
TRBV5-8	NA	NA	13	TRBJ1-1	CASSLAPNTEAFF	TGTGCCAGCAGCCTAGCCCCGAACACTGAAGCTTTCTTT
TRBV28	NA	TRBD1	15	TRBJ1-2	CASSLLDRALYGYTF	TGTGCCAGCAGTTTATTGGACAGGGCGTTATATGGCTACACCTTC
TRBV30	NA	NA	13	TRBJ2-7	CALHRGFLNEQYF	TGTGCCTTGCATCGCGGGTTCCTGAATGAGCAGTACTTC
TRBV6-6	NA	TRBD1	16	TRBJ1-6	CASSYSSPQGNSPLHF	TGTGCCAGCAGTTACTCTTCGCCACAGGGGAATTCACCCCTCCACTTT
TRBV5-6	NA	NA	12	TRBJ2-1	CASSLEGEMQFF	TGTGCCAGCAGCTTGGAAGGGGAAATGCAGTTCTTC
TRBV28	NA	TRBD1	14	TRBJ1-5	CASSAGQGNQPQHF	TGTGCCAGCAGCGCCGGACAGGGGAATCAGCCCCAGCATTTT
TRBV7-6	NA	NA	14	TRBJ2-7	CASSLRRATYEQYF	TGTGCCAGCAGCTTGCGCAGGGCCACCTACGAGCAGTACTTC
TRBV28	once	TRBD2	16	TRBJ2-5	CASSLGLAGGQETQYF	TGTGCCAGCAGCCTTGGACTAGCGGGGGGCCAAGAGACCCAGTACTTC
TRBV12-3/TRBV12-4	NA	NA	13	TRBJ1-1	CASSYRGWAEAFF	TGTGCCAGCAGTTATAGGGGTTGGGCTGAAGCTTTCTTT
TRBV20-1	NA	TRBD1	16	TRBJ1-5	CSASRTGTGGGQPQHF	TGCAGTGCTAGTCGTACCGGGACAGGGGGTGGGCAGCCCCAGCATTTT
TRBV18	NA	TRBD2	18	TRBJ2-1	CASSPRTGTSGGLDEQFF	TGTGCCAGCTCACCGAGAACCGGGACTAGCGGGGGGTTGGATGAGCAGTTCTTC
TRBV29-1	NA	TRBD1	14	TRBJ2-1	CSVGKGQPYNEQFF	TGCAGCGTTGGGAAGGGACAGCCATACAATGAGCAGTTCTTC
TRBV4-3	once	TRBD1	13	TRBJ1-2	CASSPGTGVGYTF	TGCGCCAGCAGCCCTGGGACAGGGGTTGGCTACACCTTC
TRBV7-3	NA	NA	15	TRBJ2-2	CASSRAEAGTGELFF	TGTGCCAGCAGCCGTGCAGAAGCGGGCACCGGGGAGCTGTTTTTT
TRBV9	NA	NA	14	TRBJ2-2	CASSPARRTGELFF	TGTGCCAGCAGCCCCGCTAGGCGGACCGGGGAGCTGTTTTTT
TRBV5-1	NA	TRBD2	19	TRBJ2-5	CASSYGTSGSARTQETQYF	TGCGCCAGCAGCTACGGGACTAGCGGGAGTGCACGAACCCAAGAGACCCAGTACTTC
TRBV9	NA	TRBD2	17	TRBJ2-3	CASSVGPSGSRRDTQYF	TGTGCCAGCAGCGTAGGGCCTAGCGGGTCTCGCCGCGATACGCAGTATTTT
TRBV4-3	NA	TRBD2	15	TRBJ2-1	CASSQNGGGYNEQFF	TGCGCCAGCAGCCAAAACGGGGGGGGATACAATGAGCAGTTCTTC
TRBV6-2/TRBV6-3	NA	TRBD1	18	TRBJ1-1	CASSYSSIGLGQGAEAFF	TGTGCCAGCAGTTACTCGAGTATAGGATTGGGACAGGGGGCTGAAGCTTTCTTT
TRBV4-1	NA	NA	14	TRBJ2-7	CASSQEGSIYEQYF	TGCGCCAGCAGCCAAGAGGGCAGTATCTACGAGCAGTACTTC
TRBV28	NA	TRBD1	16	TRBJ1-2	CASSTLINRGTRGYTF	TGTGCCAGCAGTACCCTCATCAACAGGGGGACGAGGGGCTACACCTTC
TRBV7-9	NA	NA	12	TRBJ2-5	CASSRAGETQYF	TGTGCCAGCAGCCGGGCGGGGGAGACCCAGTACTTC
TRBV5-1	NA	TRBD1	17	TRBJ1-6	CASSYTGAAPSNSPLHF	TGCGCCAGCAGCTATACAGGGGCCGCACCGAGCAATTCACCCCTCCACTTT
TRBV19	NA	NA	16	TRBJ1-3	CASSIREANRGNTIYF	TGTGCCAGTAGTATAAGGGAGGCGAATCGAGGAAACACCATATATTTT
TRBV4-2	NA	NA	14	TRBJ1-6	CASSPILQDSPLHF	TGTGCCAGCAGCCCCATACTTCAGGATTCACCCCTCCACTTT
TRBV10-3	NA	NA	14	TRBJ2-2	CATTGWPHREELFF	TGTGCCACCACGGGCTGGCCCCACCGGGAGGAGCTGTTTTTT
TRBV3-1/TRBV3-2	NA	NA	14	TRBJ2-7	CASSQDLRPNEQYF	TGTGCCAGCAGCCAAGATCTGCGGCCAAACGAGCAGTACTTC
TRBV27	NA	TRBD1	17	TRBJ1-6	CASSLGLAGTGGSPLHF	TGTGCCAGCAGTTTAGGCCTAGCCGGGACAGGGGGCTCACCCCTCCACTTT
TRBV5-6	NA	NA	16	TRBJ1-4	CASSLRGIFTNEKLFF	TGTGCCAGCAGCTTACGGGGGATATTCACTAATGAAAAACTGTTTTTT
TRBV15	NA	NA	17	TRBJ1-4	CATSRIQTRATNEKLFF	TGTGCCACCAGCAGAATCCAAACTCGTGCAACTAATGAAAAACTGTTTTTT
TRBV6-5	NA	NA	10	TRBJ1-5	CASSYKPQHF	TGTGCCAGCAGTTATAAGCCCCAGCATTTT
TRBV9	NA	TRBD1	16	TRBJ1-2	CASSVNPGQGSYGYTF	TGTGCCAGCAGCGTAAATCCGGGACAGGGTAGCTATGGCTACACCTTC
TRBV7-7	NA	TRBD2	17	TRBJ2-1	CASSPTGLAGPYNEQFF	TGTGCCAGCAGCCCGACTGGACTAGCGGGGCCCTACAATGAGCAGTTCTTC
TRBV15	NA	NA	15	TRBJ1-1	CATSRGGSSYSEAFF	TGTGCCACCAGCAGAGGTGGCAGTAGCTATTCTGAAGCTTTCTTT
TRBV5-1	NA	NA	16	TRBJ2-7	CASSLGGTLTSYEQYF	TGCGCCAGCAGCCTGGGGGGGACACTTACTTCCTACGAGCAGTACTTC
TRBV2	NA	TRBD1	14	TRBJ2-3	CASSRDRGTDTQYF	TGTGCCAGCAGTCGGGACAGGGGGACAGATACGCAGTATTTT
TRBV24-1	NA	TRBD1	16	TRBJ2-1	CATSESRGTGVNEQFF	TGTGCCACCAGTGAGTCCCGCGGGACAGGGGTCAATGAGCAGTTCTTC
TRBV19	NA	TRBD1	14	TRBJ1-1	CASKRDRDGTEAFF	TGTGCCAGTAAGAGGGACAGGGACGGCACTGAAGCTTTCTTT
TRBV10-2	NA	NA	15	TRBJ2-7	CASSEIGGPSYEQYF	TGCGCCAGCAGTGAAATCGGCGGCCCCAGCTACGAGCAGTACTTC
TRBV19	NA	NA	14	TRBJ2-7	CASSTSGVGAEQYF	TGTGCCAGTAGTACTTCGGGAGTGGGCGCCGAGCAGTACTTC
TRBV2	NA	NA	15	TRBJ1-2	CASSEARGRRYGYTF	TGTGCCAGCAGTGAAGCGAGGGGGAGACGTTATGGCTACACCTTC
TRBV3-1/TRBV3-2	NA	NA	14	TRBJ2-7	CASSQGLRGYEQYF	TGTGCCAGCAGCCAAGGTCTGCGGGGCTACGAGCAGTACTTC
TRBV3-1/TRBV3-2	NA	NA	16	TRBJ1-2	CASSQEAGPTDYGYTF	TGTGCCAGCAGCCAAGAGGCAGGCCCGACGGACTATGGCTACACCTTC
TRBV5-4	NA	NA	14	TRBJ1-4	CASSLGPPEEKLFF	TGTGCCAGCAGCTTGGGCCCTCCGGAGGAAAAACTGTTTTTT
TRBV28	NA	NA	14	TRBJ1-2	CASSLGEAGYGYTF	TGTGCCAGCAGCCTGGGGGAGGCTGGCTATGGCTACACCTTC